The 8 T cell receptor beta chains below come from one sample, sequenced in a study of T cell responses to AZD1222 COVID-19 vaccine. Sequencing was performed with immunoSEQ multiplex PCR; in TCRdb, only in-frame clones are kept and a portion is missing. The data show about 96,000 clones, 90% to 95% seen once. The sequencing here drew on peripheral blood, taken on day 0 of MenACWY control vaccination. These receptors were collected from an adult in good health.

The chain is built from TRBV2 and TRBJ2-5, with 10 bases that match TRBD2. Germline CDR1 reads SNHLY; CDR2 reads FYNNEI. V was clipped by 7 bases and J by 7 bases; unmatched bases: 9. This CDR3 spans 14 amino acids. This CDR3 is CASIQRGGLLTQYF. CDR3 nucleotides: TGTGCCAGCATCCAGCGGGGGGGCCTACTGACCCAGTACTTC.

CDR3 loop: CASITGTQNTEAFF. In nucleotides, the CDR3 is TGTGCCAGCATTACCGGGACACAGAACACTGAAGCTTTCTTT. The gene calls are TRBV28 and TRBJ1-1; D might be TRBD1 (6 bases). With 7 bases removed from V and 1 base from J, the gap between germline ends came to 13 bases. This CDR3 is 14 amino acids long. The germline V gene encodes CDR1 MDHEN and CDR2 SYDVKM.

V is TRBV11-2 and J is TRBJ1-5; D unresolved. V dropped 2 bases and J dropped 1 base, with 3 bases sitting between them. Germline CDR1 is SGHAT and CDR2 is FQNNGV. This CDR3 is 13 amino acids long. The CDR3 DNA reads TGTGCCAGCAGCTTACAGAGCAATCAGCCCCAGCATTTT. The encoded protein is CASSLQSNQPQHF.

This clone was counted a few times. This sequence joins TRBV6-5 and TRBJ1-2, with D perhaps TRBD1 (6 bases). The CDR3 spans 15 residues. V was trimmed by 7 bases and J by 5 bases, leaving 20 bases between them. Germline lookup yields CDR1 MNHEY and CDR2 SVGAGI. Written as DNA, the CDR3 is TGTGCCAGCACCAAGACGAGTGGGGGCGCTTATGGCTACACCTTC. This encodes CASTKTSGGAYGYTF.

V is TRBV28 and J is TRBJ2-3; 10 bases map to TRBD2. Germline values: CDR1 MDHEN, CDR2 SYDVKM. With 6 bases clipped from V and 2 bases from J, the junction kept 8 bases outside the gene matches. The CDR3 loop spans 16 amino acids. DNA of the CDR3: TGTGCCAGCAGGTCCGGGACTAGCGAGTTCACAGATACGCAGTATTTT. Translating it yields CASRSGTSEFTDTQYF.

CDR3 DNA sequence: TGTGCCAGCAGTTTAGGGCAGGGGAGGGCTTTCTTT. Its translation: CASSLGQGRAFF. The chain uses TRBV28 and TRBJ1-1, with D tentatively TRBD1 (6 bases). Germline V lookup: CDR1 MDHEN, CDR2 SYDVKM. Trimming removed 2 bases from V and 11 bases from J, with 12 bases in between. This CDR3 is 12 amino acids long.

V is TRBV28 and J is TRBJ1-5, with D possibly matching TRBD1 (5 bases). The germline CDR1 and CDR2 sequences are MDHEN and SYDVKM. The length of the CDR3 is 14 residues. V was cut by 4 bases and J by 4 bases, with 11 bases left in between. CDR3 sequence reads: CASSYPGLNQPQHF. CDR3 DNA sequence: TGTGCCAGCAGTTACCCGGGACTTAATCAGCCCCAGCATTTT.

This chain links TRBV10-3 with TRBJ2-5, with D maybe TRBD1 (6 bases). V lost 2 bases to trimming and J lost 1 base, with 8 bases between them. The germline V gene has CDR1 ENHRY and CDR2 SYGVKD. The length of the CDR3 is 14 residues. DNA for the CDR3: TGTGCCATCAGTGAGGGACAGTCCCAAGAGACCCAGTACTTC. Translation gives CAISEGQSQETQYF.